The subject of this entry is one T cell receptor (beta chain). There are a few counts of this clonotype. Its antigen specificity is not known. Qualities for individual bases were not recorded, and no much larger clone is one base off. These data originate in a study of identical twins (dated by TCRdb to about 2016). Study-level background: To test whether fetal clonotypes persist, this study deep-sequenced TCR alpha and beta repertoires from monozygotic twins, from unrelated adults of various ages, and from cord blood. To rule out contamination, the twin experiments were replicated at different times with different library preparation protocols. Study-level results and caveats: Out-of-frame TCR alpha sharing in monozygotic twins was systematically underestimated by recombination models, whereas sharing between unrelated individuals was in agreement with the recombination models. Zero-insertion analyses could be partly confounded by invariant T cells such as MAIT and iNKT, although diverse VJ usage argued against such confounding for most clonotypes. Fewer insertions were carried by abundant cord blood beta clonotypes, a similar but weaker trend appeared in young adult naive repertoires, and no such trend appeared in memory repertoires. Conclusions relied on cross-sectional statistical analysis, since the same donors could not be followed over many years. Compared with coincidental sharing between unrelated individuals, an excess of low generation-probability sequences was observed among out-of-frame TCR alpha sequences shared between twins. A weaker excess of twin sharing was found in beta out-of-frame sequences because the signal-to-noise ratio was lowered by fewer shared sequences.

Every donor in the study was a healthy Caucasian. The twin cohort comprised three pairs of female monozygotic twins, all aged roughly 18 to 30 years. Miltenyi CD45RO+ enrichment and human naive T-cell isolation kits were used to isolate memory (CD45RO+) and naive T cells from PBMC. Library generation was performed with 5' RACE. Sequencing took place on an Illumina HiSeq 2000. Template switching added a universal primer binding site, and the final cDNA carried a unique molecular identifier that allowed TCR cDNA molecules to be counted accurately. Specific primers in the conserved constant-segment region were used to synthesize first-strand cDNA for TCR alpha and beta chains. To control for contamination, each cDNA library was double barcoded with a SMART-Mk sample barcode plus Illumina barcodes. TruSeq adapter sequences, together with Illumina sample barcodes, were added in two successive PCR steps. The Illumina HiSeq platform was used with custom primers to sequence TCR alpha and beta cDNA libraries. The original methods were these. MiGEC processed the raw reads to extract unique molecular identifiers, while MiXCR was used to determine the CDR3 positions. Recombination models were inferred per individual with the repgenHMM and IGoR tools using an EM algorithm. The analysis of shared clonotypes was done with the tcR package in R, with sharing normalized by the product of cloneset sizes. To study raw recombination free of thymic and clonal selection effects, out-of-frame nonproductive sequences were analyzed. TCRdb's own reprocessing of the public reads used fastp at Q25 and MiXCR and kept productive beta chains. Identical CDR3 proteins give one entry, which carries the most common genes and DNA. The V and J calls follow TCRdb's processing rather than the paper's. The sample contains 240,000 or so distinct CDR3 sequences, about an eighth of them found a single time. Jointly, the top ten make up 4% of the sample.

The CDR3 contains 14 residues, cysteine and phenylalanine counted. Only the CDR3 region is kept as DNA, spanning 42 bases read in frame from base 1. The germline V gene encodes CDR1 SGHTA and CDR2 FQGNSA. The V end loses 5 bases and the J end loses 4 bases, and a stretch of 15 bases separates them. This sample was also put to use in a study of yellow fever vaccine responses in identical twins. The second source states: The authors reported that the T cell response to vaccination in identical twins appeared partly convergent and partly personalized. Focusing on identical twins, the study followed the T cell clones that responded to the vaccine, and did so with precision.

The rearrangement joined TRBV7-2 to TRBJ2-7; the D gene is perhaps TRBD1 or TRBD2, each of them matching over 5 bases. Sequenced input: memory (CD45RO+) T cells sorted from blood. The cell subset or site label corresponds to: CD45RO+ enriched T cells. The source is a woman between 18 and 29 years old in good health. The bases are TGTGCCAGCAGCCCCCGAGCCGAGGGGTACGAGCAGTACTTC. It translates as CASSPRAEGYEQYF. With the portions outside the CDR3 filled from the reference TRBV7-2 and TRBJ2-7 genes, the complete variable region becomes GAGVSQSPSNKVTEKGKDVELRCDPISGHTALYWYRQSLGQGLEFLIYFQGNSAPDKSGLPSDRFSAERTGGSVSTLTIQRTQQEDSAVYLCASSPRAEGYEQYFGPGTRLTVT.